The 7 T cell receptor beta chains below were found in one sample sequenced in a study of blood T cells in healthy people across ages. For the second PCR, which ran for about 7 to 11 cycles, a sample-barcoded 5' primer and a J-beta primer mix were used. Each CDR3 protein gets one entry after TCRdb re-called the 5' RACE reads with MiXCR. The sample lists about 1,400,000 distinct CDR3 sequences; 59% were seen once. Material for sequencing was blood. The receptors derive from a man younger than 35 in good health.

The gene calls are TRBV4-1 and TRBJ2-3; the D call may be TRBD1 or TRBD2 (5 bases each). Between the trimmed V and J ends, which lost 4 bases and 0 bases, there was a span of 17 bases. The CDR3 consists of 17 residues. Germline V gives CDR1 MGHRA, CDR2 YSYEKL. This CDR3 reads CASSPPAQEASTDTQYF. In DNA form, the CDR3 reads TGCGCCAGCAGCCCCCCCGCACAGGAGGCCAGCACAGATACGCAGTATTTT.

This clonotype appeared a few times. The chain joins TRBV20-1 to TRBJ2-3; D is ambiguous. The CDR3 is 10 amino acids. Germline CDR1 is DFQATT and CDR2 is SNEGSKA (reference sequence). Trimming cost V 3 bases and J 5 bases, with 3 bases left between them. The chain's CDR3 is CSARGDTQYF. CDR3 nucleotides: TGCAGTGCTAGGGGAGATACGCAGTATTTT.

This chain connects TRBV7-9 to TRBJ2-4, with a tentative D call TRBD2 (5 bases). The J call may be faulty, since TRBJ2-7 better matches the DNA end. CDR3 length: 14 amino acids. Germline values: CDR1 SEHNR, CDR2 FQNEAQ (reference sequence). The CDR3, as DNA: TGTGCCAGCACCGCGGACTCATCGACCTACGAGCAGTACTTC. It yields the protein CASTADSSTYEQYF.

Only a few counts were recorded for this clonotype. The chain joins TRBV10-3 to TRBJ2-7; D gene ambiguous. CDR1 is ENHRY and CDR2 is SYGVKD in the germline V gene. V lost 3 bases and J 2 bases, leaving 8 bases between the germline ends. This CDR3 spans 13 amino acids. The CDR3 sequence: CAISDKVPYEQYF. In nucleotides, the CDR3 is TGTGCCATCAGTGACAAGGTCCCCTACGAGCAGTACTTC.

This rearrangement joins TRBV7-8 to TRBJ1-2; D might be TRBD1 (5 bases). Germline loops: CDR1 SGHVS, CDR2 FQNEAQ. V was trimmed by 1 base and J by 4 bases, leaving 10 bases between them. The CDR3 sequence is 14 residues long. The CDR3 DNA sequence: TGTGCCAGCAGCTTAGGGGGCGCGGGCTATGGCTACACCTTC. Amino acids: CASSLGGAGYGYTF.

The V gene is TRBV6-5, the J gene TRBJ2-5; 7 positions agree with TRBD2. The V segment lost 2 bases and the J segment 2 bases; nucleotides outside the gene matches: 5. Germline loops: CDR1 MNHEY, CDR2 SVGAGI. The CDR3 is made up of 15 amino acids. The CDR3 nucleotides are TGTGCCAGCAGTTACGGGTGGGGAGGGCAAGAGACCCAGTACTTC. Its translation: CASSYGWGGQETQYF.

This sequence joins TRBV7-9 and TRBJ2-5, with D possibly being TRBD2 (6 bases). Germline V gives CDR1 SEHNR, CDR2 FQNEAQ (reference sequence). The CDR3 spans 16 residues. The V and J ends lost 6 bases and 5 bases respectively, with 22 bases between them. CDR3 residues: CASSFSGTGARETQYF. In nucleotides, the CDR3 is TGTGCCAGCAGTTTCTCCGGGACTGGCGCCCGTGAGACCCAGTACTTC. Looking up the rest from reference TRBV7-9 and TRBJ2-5 gives the full variable domain: DTGVSQNPRHKITKRGQNVTFRCDPISEHNRLYWYRQTLGQGPEFLTYFQNEAQLEKSRLLSDRFSAERPKGSFSTLEIQRTEQGDSAMYLCASSFSGTGARETQYFGPGTRLLVL.